The rows below give T cell receptor beta chains drawn from one sample of a study of blood T cells in healthy people across ages. TCRdb recomputed calls from the 5' RACE reads with MiXCR, one row per CDR3 protein. The sample carries more than 550,000 distinct CDR3 sequences, about a fifth recorded once. What was sequenced was blood. These receptor sequences come from a man between 65 and 80 years old in good health. The CDR3 runs from the conserved cysteine through the conserved F or W. The D gene is left open where the match is weak. Expanded clones get a size class; other rows say once, few or many, or leave the size out.

TRBV28	TRBJ2-7	NA	NA	CASSSNRLLGTSYEQYF	TGTGCCAGCAGTTCCAACCGACTACTGGGGACCTCCTACGAGCAGTACTTC
TRBV7-9	TRBJ1-1	NA	NA	CASSPRHLNTEAFF	TGTGCCAGCAGCCCTAGACACTTGAACACTGAAGCTTTCTTT
TRBV12-3/TRBV12-4	TRBJ2-5	NA	many	CASSLYRAETQYF	TGTGCCAGCAGTTTGTACAGGGCAGAGACCCAGTACTTC
TRBV29-1	TRBJ1-2	NA	NA	CSVGKGNYGYTF	TGCAGCGTTGGTAAGGGGAACTATGGCTACACCTTC
TRBV6-5	TRBJ1-2	NA	few	CASSYSAGRGYTF	TGTGCCAGCAGTTACTCTGCAGGCCGCGGCTACACCTTC
TRBV21-1	TRBJ2-7	NA	few	CASSKVEGRGVDEQYF	TGTGCCAGCAGCAAAGTAGAGGGCCGGGGCGTCGACGAGCAGTACTTC
TRBV20-1	TRBJ2-7	NA	NA	CSASPQYEQYF	TGCAGTGCTAGTCCCCAGTACGAGCAGTACTTC
TRBV29-1	TRBJ2-2	TRBD2	few	CSVTSGQPGELFF	TGCAGCGTCACTAGCGGGCAACCCGGGGAGCTGTTTTTT
TRBV5-1	TRBJ1-4	NA	few	CASSLVEPNEKLFF	TGCGCCAGCAGCTTGGTCGAGCCTAATGAAAAACTGTTTTTT
TRBV12-3/TRBV12-4	TRBJ2-7	NA	few	CASSFQGSLSSYEQYF	TGTGCCAGCAGCTTCCAGGGGAGCCTGAGCTCCTACGAGCAGTACTTC
TRBV6-1	TRBJ1-1	NA	many	CASSLPSEAFF	TGTGCCAGCAGTCTACCTTCTGAAGCTTTCTTT
TRBV10-2	TRBJ2-1	TRBD2	NA	CASSGTSGNNEQFF	TGCGCCAGCAGTGGGACTAGCGGGAACAATGAGCAGTTCTTC
TRBV5-1	TRBJ2-4	NA	few	CASSARADLTKNIQYF	TGCGCCAGCAGCGCTCGGGCAGACCTAACCAAAAACATTCAGTACTTC
TRBV12-3/TRBV12-4	TRBJ2-5	NA	many	CASSLGDQETQYF	TGTGCCAGCAGCTTAGGGGATCAAGAGACCCAGTACTTC
TRBV12-3/TRBV12-4	TRBJ2-1	NA	many	CASSFYGEQFF	TGTGCCAGCAGTTTTTACGGTGAGCAGTTCTTC